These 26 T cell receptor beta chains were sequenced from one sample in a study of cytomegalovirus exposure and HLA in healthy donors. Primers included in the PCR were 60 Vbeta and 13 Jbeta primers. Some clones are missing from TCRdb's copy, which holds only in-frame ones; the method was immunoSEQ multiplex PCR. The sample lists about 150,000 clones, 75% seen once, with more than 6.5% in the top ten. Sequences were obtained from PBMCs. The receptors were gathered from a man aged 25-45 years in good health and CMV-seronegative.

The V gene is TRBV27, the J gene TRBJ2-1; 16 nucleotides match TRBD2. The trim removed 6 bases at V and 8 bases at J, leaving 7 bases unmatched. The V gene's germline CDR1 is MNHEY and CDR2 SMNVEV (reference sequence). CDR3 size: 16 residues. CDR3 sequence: CASRGLAGGRMYEQFF. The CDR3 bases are TGTGCCAGCAGGGGACTAGCGGGAGGGAGAATGTATGAGCAGTTCTTC.

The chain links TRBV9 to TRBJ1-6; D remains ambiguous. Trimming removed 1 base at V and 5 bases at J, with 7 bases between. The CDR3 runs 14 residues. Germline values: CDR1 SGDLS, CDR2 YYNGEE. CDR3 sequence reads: CASSVQPDNSPLHF. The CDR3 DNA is TGTGCCAGCAGCGTACAACCGGATAATTCACCCCTCCACTTT.

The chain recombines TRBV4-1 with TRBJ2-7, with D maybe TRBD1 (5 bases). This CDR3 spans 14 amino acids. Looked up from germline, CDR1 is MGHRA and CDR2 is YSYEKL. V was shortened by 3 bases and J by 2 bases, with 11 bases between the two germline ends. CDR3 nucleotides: TGCGCCAGCAGCCAGATTACCAGGGCCTACGAGCAGTACTTC. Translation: CASSQITRAYEQYF.

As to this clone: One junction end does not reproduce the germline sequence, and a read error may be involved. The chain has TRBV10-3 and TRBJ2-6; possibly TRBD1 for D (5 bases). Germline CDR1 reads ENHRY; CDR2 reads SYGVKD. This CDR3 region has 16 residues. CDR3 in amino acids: CAISESGLSGANGLTF. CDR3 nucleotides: TGTGCCATCAGTGAGTCGGGGTTATCTGGGGCCAACGGCCTGACTTTC.

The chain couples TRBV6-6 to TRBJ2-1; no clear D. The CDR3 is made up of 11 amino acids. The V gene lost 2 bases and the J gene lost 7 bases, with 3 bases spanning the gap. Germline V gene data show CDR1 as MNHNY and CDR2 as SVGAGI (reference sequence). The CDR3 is CASSYPNEQFF. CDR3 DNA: TGTGCCAGCAGTTACCCGAATGAGCAGTTCTTC.

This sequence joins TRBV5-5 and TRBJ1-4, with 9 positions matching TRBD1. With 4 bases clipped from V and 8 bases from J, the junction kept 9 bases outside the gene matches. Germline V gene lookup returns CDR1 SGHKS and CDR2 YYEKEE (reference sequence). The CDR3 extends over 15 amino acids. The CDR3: CASSPPGQGGEKLFF. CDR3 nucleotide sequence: TGTGCCAGCAGCCCACCGGGACAGGGTGGGGAAAAACTGTTTTTT.

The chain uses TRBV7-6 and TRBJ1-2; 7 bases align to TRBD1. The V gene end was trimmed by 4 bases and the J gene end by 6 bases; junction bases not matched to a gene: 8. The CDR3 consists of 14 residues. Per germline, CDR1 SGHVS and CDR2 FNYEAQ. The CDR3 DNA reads TGTGCCAGCAGCTCCCGACAGGGTTCGGATGGCTACACCTTC. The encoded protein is CASSSRQGSDGYTF.

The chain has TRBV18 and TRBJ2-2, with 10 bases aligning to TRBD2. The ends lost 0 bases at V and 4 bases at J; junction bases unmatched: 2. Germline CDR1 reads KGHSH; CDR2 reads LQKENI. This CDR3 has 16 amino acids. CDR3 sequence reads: CASSPPSSGGTGELFF. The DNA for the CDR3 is TGTGCCAGCTCACCACCCTCTAGCGGGGGCACCGGGGAGCTGTTTTTT.

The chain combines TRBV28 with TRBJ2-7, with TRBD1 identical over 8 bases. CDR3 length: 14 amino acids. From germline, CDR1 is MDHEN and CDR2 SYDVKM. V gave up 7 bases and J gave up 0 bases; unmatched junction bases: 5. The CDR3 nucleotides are TGTGCCAGCATTCACAGGGGGTCCTCCTACGAGCAGTACTTC. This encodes CASIHRGSSYEQYF.

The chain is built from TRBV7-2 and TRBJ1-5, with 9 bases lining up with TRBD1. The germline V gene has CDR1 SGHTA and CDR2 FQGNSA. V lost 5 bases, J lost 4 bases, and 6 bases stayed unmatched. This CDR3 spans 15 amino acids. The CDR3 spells CASSIRQGGNQPQHF. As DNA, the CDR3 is TGTGCCAGCAGCATCCGACAGGGGGGAAATCAGCCCCAGCATTTT.

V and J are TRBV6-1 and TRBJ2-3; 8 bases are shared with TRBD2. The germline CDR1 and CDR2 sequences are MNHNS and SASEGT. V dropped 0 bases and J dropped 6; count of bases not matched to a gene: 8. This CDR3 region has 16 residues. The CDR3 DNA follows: TGTGCCAGCAGTGAAGCGCGAAGCGGGAGTTGGGATACGCAGTATTTT. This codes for CASSEARSGSWDTQYF.

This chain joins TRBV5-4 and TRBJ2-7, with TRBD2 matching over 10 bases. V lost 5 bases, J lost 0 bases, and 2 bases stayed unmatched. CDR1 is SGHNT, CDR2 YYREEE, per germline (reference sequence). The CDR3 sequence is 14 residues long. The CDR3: CASRTSGSSYEQYF. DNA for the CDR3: TGTGCCAGCAGGACTAGCGGGTCCTCCTACGAGCAGTACTTC.

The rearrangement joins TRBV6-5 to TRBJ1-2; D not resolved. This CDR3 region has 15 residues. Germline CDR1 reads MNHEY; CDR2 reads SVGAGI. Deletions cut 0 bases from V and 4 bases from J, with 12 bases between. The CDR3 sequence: CASSYSKTSGYGYTF. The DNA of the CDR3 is TGTGCCAGCAGTTACTCGAAGACATCCGGCTATGGCTACACCTTC.

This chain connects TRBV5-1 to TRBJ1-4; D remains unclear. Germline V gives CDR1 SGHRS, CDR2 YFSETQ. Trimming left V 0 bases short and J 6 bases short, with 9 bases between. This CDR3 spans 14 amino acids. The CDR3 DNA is TGCGCCAGCAGCTTGGGGGCAGCAGATGAAAAACTGTTTTTT. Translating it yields CASSLGAADEKLFF.

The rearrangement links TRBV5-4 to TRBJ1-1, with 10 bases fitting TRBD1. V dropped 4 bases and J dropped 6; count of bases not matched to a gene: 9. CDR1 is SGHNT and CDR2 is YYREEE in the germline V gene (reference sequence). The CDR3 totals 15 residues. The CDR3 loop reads CASSIWTGGLPEAFF. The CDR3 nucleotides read TGTGCCAGCAGCATTTGGACAGGGGGTCTACCTGAAGCTTTCTTT.

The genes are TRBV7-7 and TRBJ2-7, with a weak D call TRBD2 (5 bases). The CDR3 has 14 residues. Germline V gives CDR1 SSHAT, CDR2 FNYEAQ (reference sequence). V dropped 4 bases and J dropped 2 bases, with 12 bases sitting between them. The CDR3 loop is CASSSDWIAYEQYF. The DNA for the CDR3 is TGTGCCAGCAGCTCGGACTGGATCGCCTACGAGCAGTACTTC. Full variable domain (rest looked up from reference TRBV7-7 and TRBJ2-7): GAGVSQSPRYKVTKRGQDVTLRCDPISSHATLYWYQQALGQGPEFLTYFNYEAQPDKSGLPSDRFSAERPEGSISTLTIQRTEQRDSAMYRCASSSDWIAYEQYFGPGTRLTVT.

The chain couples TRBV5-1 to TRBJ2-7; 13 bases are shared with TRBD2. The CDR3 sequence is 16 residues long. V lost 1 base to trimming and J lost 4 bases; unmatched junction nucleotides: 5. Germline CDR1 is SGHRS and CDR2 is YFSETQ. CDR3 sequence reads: CASSLRLAGGQYEQYF. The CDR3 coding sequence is TGCGCCAGCAGCTTGCGACTAGCGGGAGGCCAATACGAGCAGTACTTC.

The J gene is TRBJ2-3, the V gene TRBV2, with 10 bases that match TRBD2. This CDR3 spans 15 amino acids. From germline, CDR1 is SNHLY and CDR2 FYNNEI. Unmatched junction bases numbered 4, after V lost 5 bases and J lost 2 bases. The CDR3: CASSRSGGTTDTQYF. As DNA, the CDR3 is TGTGCCAGCAGTCGTAGCGGGGGGACCACAGATACGCAGTATTTT. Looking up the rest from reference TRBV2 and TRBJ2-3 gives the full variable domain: EPEVTQTPSHQVTQMGQEVILRCVPISNHLYFYWYRQILGQKVEFLVSFYNNEISEKSEIFDDQFSVERPDGSNFTLKIRSTKLEDSAMYFCASSRSGGTTDTQYFGPGTRLTVL.

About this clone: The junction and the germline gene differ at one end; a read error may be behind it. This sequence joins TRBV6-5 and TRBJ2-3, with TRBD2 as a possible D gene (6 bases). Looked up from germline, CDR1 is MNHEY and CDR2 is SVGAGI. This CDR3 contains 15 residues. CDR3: CASRYRESSTDTQYF. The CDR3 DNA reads TGTGCCAGCCGTTACCGGGAGAGTAGCACAGATACGCAGTATTTT.

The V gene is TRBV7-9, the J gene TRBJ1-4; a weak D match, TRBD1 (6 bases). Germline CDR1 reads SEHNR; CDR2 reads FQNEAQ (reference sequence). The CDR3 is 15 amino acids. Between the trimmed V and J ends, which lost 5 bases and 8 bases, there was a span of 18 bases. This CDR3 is CASSDRLRGEEKLFF. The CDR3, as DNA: TGTGCCAGCAGCGACAGGCTAAGAGGGGAAGAAAAACTGTTTTTT. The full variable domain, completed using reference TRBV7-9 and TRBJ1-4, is DTGVSQNPRHKITKRGQNVTFRCDPISEHNRLYWYRQTLGQGPEFLTYFQNEAQLEKSRLLSDRFSAERPKGSFSTLEIQRTEQGDSAMYLCASSDRLRGEEKLFFGSGTQLSVL.

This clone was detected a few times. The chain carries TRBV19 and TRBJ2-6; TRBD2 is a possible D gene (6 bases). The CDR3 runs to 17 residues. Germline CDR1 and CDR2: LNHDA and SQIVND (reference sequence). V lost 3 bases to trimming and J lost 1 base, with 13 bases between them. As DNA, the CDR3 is TGTGCCAGTAGTATTATGGGGGGTGTATCTGGGGCCAACGTCCTGACTTTC. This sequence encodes CASSIMGGVSGANVLTF.

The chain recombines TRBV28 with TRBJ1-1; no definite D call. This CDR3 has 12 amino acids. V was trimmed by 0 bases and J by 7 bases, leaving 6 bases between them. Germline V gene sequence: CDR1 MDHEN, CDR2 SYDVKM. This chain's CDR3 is CASSLWRDEAFF. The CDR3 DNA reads TGTGCCAGCAGTTTATGGAGAGATGAAGCTTTCTTT.

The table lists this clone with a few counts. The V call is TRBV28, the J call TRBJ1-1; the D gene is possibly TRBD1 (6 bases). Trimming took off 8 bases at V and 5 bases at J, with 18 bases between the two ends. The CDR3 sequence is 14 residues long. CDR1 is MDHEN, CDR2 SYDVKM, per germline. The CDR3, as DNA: TGTGCCAGCGGGTTAAGGACAGAGAGGACTGAAGCTTTCTTT. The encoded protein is CASGLRTERTEAFF.

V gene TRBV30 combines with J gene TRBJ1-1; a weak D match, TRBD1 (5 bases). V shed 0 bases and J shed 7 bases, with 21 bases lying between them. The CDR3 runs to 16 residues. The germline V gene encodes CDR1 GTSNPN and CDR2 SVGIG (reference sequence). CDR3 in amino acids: CAWSVKGPSFWGEAFF. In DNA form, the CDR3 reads TGTGCCTGGAGTGTAAAGGGGCCGAGCTTCTGGGGTGAAGCTTTCTTT.

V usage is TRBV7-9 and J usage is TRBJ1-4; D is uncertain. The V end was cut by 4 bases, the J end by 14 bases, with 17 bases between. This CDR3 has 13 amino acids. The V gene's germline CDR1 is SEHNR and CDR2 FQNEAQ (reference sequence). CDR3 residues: CASSSSEDSSLFF. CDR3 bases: TGTGCCAGCAGCTCAAGTGAGGACTCATCTCTGTTTTTT.

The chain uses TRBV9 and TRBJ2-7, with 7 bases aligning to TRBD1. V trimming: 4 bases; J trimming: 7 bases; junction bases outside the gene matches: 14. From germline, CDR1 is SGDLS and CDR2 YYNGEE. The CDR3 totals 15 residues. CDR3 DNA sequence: TGTGCCAGCAGCTCCACAGGGGTCGAATCTACTGAGCAGTACTTC. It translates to CASSSTGVESTEQYF. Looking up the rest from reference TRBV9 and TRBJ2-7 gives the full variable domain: DSGVTQTPKHLITATGQRVTLRCSPRSGDLSVYWYQQSLDQGLQFLIQYYNGEERAKGNILERFSAQQFPDLHSELNLSSLELGDSALYFCASSSTGVESTEQYFGPGTRLTVT.